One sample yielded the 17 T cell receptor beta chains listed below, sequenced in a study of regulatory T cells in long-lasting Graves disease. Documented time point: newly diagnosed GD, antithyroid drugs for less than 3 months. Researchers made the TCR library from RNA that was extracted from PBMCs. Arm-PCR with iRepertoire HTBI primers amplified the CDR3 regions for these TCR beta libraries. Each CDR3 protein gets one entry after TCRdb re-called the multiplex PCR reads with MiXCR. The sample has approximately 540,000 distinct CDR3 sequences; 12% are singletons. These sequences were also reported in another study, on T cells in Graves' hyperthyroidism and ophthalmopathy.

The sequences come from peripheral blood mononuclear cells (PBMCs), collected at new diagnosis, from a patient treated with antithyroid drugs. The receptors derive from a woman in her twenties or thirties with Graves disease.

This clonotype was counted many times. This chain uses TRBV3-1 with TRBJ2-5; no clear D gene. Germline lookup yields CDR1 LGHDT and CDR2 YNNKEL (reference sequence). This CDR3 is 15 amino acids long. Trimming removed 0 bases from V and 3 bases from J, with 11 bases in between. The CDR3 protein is CASSQDLRAEETQYF. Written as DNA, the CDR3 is TGTGCCAGCAGCCAAGATTTACGGGCTGAAGAGACCCAGTACTTC.

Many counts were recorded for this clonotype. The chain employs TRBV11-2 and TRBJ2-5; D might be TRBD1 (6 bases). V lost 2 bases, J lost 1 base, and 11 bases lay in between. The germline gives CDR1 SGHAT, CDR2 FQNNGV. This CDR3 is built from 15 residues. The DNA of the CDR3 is TGTGCCAGCAGCTTATATCAGGGGCCCCAAGAGACCCAGTACTTC. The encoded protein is CASSLYQGPQETQYF.

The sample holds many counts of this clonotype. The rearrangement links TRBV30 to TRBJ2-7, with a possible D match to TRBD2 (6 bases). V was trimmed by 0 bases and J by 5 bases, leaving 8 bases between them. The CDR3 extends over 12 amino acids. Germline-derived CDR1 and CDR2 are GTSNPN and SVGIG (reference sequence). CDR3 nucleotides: TGTGCCTGGAGTGTGCGGGGTCACGAGCAGTACTTC. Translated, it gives CAWSVRGHEQYF.

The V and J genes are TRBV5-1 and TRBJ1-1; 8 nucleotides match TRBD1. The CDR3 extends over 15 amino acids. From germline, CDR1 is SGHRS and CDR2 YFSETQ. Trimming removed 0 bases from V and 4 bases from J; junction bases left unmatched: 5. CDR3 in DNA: TGCGCCAGCAGCTTGGGACAGGGGTTTGTCACTGAAGCTTTCTTT. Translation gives CASSLGQGFVTEAFF.

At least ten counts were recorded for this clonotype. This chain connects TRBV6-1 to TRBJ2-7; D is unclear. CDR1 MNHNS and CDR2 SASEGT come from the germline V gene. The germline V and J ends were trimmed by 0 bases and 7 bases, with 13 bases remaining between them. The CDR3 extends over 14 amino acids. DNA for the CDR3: TGTGCCAGCAGTGAAGCGCTTCGGTTTTCAGAGCAGTACTTC. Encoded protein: CASSEALRFSEQYF.

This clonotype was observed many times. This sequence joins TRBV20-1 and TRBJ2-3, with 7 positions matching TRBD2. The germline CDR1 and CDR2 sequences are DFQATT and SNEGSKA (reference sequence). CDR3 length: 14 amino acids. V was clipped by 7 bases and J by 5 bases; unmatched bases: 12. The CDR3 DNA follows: TGCAGTGTTCGTAGATCGGGGGGACTAGATACGCAGTATTTT. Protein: CSVRRSGGLDTQYF.

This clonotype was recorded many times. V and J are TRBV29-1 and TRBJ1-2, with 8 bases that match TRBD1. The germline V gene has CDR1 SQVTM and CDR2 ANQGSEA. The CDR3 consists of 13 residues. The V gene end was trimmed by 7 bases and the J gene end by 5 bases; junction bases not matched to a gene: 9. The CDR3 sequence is CSATDRDRYGYTF. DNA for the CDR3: TGCAGCGCCACGGACAGGGACCGGTATGGCTACACCTTC.

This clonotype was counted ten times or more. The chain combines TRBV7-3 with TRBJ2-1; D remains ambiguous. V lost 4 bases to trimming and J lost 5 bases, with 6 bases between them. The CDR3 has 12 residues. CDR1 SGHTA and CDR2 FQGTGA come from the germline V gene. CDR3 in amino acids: CASSSNDNEQFF. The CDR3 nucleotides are TGTGCCAGCAGCTCTAACGACAATGAGCAGTTCTTC.

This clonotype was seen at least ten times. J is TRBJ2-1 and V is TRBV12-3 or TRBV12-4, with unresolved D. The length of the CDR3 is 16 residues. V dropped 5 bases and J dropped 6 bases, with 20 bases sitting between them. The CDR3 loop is CASSPRAVGSLNEQFF. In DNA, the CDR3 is TGTGCCAGCAGTCCCCGAGCCGTTGGGTCCCTCAATGAGCAGTTCTTC.

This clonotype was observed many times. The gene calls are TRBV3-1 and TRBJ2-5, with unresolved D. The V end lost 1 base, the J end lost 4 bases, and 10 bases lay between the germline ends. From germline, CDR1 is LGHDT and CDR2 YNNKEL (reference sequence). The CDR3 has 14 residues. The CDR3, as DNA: TGTGCCAGCAGCCAAGGGTACAGAAGAGAGACCCAGTACTTC. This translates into CASSQGYRRETQYF.

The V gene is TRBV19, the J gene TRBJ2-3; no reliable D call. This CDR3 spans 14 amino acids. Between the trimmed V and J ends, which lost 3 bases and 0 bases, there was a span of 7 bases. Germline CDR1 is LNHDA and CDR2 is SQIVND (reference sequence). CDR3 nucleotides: TGTGCCAGTAGTATGCAGGCTAGCACAGATACGCAGTATTTT. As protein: CASSMQASTDTQYF.

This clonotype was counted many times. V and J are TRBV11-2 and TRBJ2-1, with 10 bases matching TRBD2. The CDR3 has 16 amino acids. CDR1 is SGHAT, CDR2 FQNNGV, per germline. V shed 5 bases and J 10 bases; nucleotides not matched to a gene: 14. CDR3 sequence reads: CASSLLAGEGSVEQFF. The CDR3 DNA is TGTGCCAGCAGCCTCCTAGCGGGAGAGGGATCTGTGGAGCAGTTCTTC.

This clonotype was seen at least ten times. In nucleotides, the CDR3 is TGCAGTGCTACAGACAGTAGTTACAATGAGCAGTTCTTC. It yields the protein CSATDSSYNEQFF. V and J are TRBV20-1 and TRBJ2-1; D perhaps matches TRBD1 (5 bases). V shed 4 bases and J shed 4 bases, with 11 bases lying between them. The germline V gene encodes CDR1 DFQATT and CDR2 SNEGSKA (reference sequence). This CDR3 is built from 13 residues.

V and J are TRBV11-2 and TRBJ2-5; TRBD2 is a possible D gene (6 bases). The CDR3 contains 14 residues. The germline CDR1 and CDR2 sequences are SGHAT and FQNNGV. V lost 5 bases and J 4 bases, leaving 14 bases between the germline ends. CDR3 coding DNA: TGTGCCAGCAGCCCACACGGGGGTATAGAGACCCAGTACTTC. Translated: CASSPHGGIETQYF.

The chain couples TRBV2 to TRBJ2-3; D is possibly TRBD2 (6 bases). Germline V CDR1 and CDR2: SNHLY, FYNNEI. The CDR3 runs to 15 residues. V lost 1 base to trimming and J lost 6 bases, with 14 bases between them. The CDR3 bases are TGTGCCAGCAGTGAAGGGTGGGAGGTCGGCGATACGCAGTATTTT. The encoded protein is CASSEGWEVGDTQYF.

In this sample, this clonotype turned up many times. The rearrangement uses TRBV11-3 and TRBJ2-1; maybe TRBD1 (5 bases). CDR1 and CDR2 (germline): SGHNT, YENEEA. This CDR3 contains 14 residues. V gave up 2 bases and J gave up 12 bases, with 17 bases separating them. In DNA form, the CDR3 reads TGTGCCAGCAGCTTACAGGGAAACTCCTATGCGCAGTTCTTC. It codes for CASSLQGNSYAQFF.

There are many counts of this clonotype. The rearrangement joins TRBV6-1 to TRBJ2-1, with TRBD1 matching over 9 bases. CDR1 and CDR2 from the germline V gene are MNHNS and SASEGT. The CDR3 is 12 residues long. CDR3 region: CGAGDRVNEQFF. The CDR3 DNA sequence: TGTGGGGCCGGGGACAGGGTGAATGAGCAGTTCTTC.